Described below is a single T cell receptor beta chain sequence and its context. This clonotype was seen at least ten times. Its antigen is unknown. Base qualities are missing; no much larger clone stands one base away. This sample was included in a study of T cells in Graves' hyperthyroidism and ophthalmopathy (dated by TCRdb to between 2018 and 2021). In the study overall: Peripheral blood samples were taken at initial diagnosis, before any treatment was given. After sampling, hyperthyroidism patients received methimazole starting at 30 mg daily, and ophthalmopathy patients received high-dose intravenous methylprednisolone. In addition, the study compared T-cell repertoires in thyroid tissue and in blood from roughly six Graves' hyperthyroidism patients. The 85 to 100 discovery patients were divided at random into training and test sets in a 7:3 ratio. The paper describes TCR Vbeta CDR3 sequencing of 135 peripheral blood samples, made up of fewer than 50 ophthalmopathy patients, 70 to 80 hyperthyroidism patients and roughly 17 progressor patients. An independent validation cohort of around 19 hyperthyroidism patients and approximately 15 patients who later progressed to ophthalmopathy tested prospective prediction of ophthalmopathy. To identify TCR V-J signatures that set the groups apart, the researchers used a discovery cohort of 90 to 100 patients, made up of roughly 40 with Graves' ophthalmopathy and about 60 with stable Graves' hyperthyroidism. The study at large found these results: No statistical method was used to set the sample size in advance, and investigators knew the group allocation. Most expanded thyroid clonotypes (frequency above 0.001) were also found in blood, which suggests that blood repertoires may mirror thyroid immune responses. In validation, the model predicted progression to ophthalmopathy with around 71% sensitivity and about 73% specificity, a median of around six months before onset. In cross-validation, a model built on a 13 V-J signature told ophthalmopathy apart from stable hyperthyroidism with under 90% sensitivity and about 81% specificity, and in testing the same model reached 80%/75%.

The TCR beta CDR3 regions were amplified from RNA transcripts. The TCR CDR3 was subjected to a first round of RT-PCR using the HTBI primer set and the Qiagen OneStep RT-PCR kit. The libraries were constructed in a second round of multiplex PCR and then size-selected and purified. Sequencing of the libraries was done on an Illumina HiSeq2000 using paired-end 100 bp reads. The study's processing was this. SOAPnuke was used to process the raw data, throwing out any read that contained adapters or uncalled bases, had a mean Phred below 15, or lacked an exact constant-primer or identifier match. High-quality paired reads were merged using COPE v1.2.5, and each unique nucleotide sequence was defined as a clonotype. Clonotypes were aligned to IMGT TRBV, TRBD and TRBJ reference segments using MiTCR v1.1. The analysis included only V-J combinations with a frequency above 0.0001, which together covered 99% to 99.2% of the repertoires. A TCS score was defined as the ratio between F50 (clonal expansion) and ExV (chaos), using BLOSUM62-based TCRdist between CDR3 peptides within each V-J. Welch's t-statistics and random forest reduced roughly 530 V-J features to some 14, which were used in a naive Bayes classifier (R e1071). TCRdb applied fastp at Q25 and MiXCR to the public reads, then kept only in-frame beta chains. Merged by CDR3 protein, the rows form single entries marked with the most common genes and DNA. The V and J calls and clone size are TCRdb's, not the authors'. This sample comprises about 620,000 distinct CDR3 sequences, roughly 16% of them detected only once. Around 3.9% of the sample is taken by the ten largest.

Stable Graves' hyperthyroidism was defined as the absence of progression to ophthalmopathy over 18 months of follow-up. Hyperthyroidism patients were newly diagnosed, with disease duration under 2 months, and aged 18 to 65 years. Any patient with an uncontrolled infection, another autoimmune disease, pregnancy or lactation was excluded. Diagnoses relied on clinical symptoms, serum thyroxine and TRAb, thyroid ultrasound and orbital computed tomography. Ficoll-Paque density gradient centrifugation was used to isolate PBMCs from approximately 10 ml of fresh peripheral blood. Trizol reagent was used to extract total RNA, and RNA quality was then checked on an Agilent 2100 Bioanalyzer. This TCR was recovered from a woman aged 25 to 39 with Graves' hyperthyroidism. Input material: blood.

The nucleotides are TGTGCCAGCAGTTCCTGGTCCAACGAGCAGTACTTC. The encoded protein is CASSSWSNEQYF. The chain links TRBV28 with TRBJ2-7; the D gene assignment is ambiguous. Per the germline V gene, MDHEN is the CDR1 and SYDVKM is the CDR2. Its CDR3 holds 12 amino acids, cysteine through phenylalanine. Kept here is only the CDR3 DNA, which spans 36 bases and is read in frame from base 1. V is cut by 4 bases and J by 5 bases, and the space between the germline ends is 9 bases.